A selection of T cell receptor beta chains follows, all from one sample in a study of blood T cell repertoires in COVID-19. Generated by immunoSEQ multiplex PCR, the TCRdb table keeps only in-frame clones and is missing some. The table lists roughly 190,000 clones, 70% to 90% of them singletons. The sample taken for sequencing was peripheral blood. Receptors were obtained from a man in his fifties or sixties with active or convalescent COVID-19. Both conserved end residues are trimmed from each CDR3.

J | V | CDR3
TRBJ2-5 | TRBV15 | ATSRGLGETQY
TRBJ1-1 | TRBV3-1/TRBV3-2 | ASSRKNYYDTSNTEAF
TRBJ1-2 | TRBV11-2 | ASSSWTTYPDGYT
TRBJ1-2 | TRBV2 | ASSALIGYT
TRBJ1-2 | TRBV7-2 | ASSPQTGLYGYT
TRBJ2-7 | TRBV6-5 | ASRETGGEGEQY
TRBJ1-2 | TRBV5-4 | ASSPTGPPLYGYT
TRBJ1-5 | TRBV19 | ASSFRLNQPQH
TRBJ2-3 | TRBV29-1 | SATGGDTQY
TRBJ1-5 | TRBV27 | ASSLPGPNQPQH
TRBJ1-5 | TRBV3-1/TRBV3-2 | ASSQGQGGNQPQH
TRBJ1-1 | TRBV20-1 | SASRDTEAF
TRBJ2-7 | TRBV6-5 | ASSYRSEQY
TRBJ1-5 | TRBV6-1 | ASSGDRGQVRGNQPQH
TRBJ2-5 | TRBV9 | ASSPTSGGYQETQY
TRBJ1-6 | TRBV3-1/TRBV3-2 | ASSQVGTGDSPLH
TRBJ2-1 | TRBV2 | ASTGLAGAYNEQF
TRBJ2-2 | TRBV25-1 | ASSGLTGRYTGELF
TRBJ2-2 | TRBV2 | ASSYTGGKGGELF
TRBJ1-2 | TRBV2 | ASRNRDMNYGYT
TRBJ1-4 | TRBV5-1 | ASSPERTGGGEKLF
TRBJ1-2 | TRBV27 | ASSFLDSGSRGYT
TRBJ1-6 | TRBV5-1 | ASSLAAQSPLH
TRBJ2-6 | TRBV9 | ASSARPLLTSSGANVLT
TRBJ2-1 | TRBV19 | ASSIAGLWQGPYNEQF
TRBJ2-5 | TRBV5-1 | ASSLMSGKETQY
TRBJ2-1 | TRBV7-9 | ASSLTGGGGTGWKNEQF
TRBJ1-1 | TRBV18 | ASSGQMMNTEAF
TRBJ1-2 | TRBV24-1 | ATSAEGQHEIRNYGYT
TRBJ2-7 | TRBV3-1/TRBV3-2 | ASSREGAYEQY
TRBJ2-2 | TRBV6-7 | ASSYSRQGAVGELF
TRBJ2-3 | TRBV24-1 | ATSESGTGTDTQY
TRBJ2-2 | TRBV5-1 | ASSSRGLRTGELF
TRBJ2-7 | TRBV11-2 | ATSGGAEQY
TRBJ2-7 | TRBV10-1 | ASSLGHLGSYEQY
TRBJ2-5 | TRBV9 | ASSKGDRETQY
TRBJ1-4 | TRBV5-1 | ASSVQGNEKLF